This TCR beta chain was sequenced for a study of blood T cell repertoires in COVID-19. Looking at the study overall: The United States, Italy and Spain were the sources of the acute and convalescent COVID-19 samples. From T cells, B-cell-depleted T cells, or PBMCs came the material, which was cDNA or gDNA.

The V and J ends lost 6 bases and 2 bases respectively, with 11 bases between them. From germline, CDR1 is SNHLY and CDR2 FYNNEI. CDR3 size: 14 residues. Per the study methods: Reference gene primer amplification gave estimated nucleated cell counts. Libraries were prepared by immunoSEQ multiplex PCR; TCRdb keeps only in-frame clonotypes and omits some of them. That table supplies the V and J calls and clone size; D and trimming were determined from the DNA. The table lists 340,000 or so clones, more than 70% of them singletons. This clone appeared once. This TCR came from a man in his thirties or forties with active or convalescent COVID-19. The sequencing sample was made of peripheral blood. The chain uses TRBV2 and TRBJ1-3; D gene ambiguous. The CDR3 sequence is CASRAINTGNTIYF. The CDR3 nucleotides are TGTGCCAGCAGGGCAATAAACACTGGAAACACCATATATTTT.